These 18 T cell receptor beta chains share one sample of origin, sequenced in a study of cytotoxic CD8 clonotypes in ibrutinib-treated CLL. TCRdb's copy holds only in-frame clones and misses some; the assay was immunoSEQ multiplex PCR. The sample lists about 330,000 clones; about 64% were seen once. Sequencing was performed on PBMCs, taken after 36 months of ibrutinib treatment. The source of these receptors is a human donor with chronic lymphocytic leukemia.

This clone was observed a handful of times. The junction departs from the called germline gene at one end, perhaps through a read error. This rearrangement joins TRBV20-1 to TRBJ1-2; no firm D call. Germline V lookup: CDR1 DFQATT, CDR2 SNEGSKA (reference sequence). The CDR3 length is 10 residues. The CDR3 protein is CSASDFPPVF. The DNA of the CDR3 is TGCAGTGCTAGTGATTTCCCCCCTGTTTTC.

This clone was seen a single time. The CDR3 DNA reads TGTGCCAGCAGCGTATCCCCCCAGTACGAGCAGTACTTC. It specifies CASSVSPQYEQYF. The V call is TRBV9, the J call TRBJ2-7; no clear D. Germline V gives CDR1 SGDLS, CDR2 YYNGEE. V was pared by 1 base and J by 4 bases, with 9 bases between. The CDR3 loop spans 13 amino acids.

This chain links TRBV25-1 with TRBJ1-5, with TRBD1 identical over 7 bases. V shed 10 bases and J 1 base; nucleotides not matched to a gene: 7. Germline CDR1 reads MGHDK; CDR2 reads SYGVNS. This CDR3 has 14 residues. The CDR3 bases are TGTGCCACGTCACTGACAGGGAGCAATCAGCCCCAGCATTTT. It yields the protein CATSLTGSNQPQHF.

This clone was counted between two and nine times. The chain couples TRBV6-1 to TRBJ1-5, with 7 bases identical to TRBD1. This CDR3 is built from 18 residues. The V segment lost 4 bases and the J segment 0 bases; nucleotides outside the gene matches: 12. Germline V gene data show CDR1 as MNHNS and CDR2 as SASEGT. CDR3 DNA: TGTGCCAGCAGTGTGACAGGGAAGGGCCTTTATAGCAATCAGCCCCAGCATTTT. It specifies CASSVTGKGLYSNQPQHF.

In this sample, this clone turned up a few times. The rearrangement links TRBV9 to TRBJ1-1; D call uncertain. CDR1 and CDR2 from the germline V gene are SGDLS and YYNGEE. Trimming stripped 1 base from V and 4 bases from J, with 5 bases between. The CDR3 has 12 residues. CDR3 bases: TGTGCCAGCAGCGTAATAAGCACTGAAGCTTTCTTT. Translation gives CASSVISTEAFF.

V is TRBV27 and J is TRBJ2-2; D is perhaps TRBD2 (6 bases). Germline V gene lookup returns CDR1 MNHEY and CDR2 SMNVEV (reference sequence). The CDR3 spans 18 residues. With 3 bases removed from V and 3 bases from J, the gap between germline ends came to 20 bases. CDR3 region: CASSFSDYHFSDTGELFF. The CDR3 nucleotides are TGTGCCAGCAGTTTTTCGGACTATCACTTTTCAGACACCGGGGAGCTGTTTTTT.

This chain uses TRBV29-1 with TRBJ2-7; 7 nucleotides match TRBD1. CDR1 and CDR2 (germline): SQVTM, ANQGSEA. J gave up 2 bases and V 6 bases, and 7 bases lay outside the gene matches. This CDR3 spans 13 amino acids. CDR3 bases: TGCAGCGTCGCCGCAGACAGGGCCTACGAGCAGTACTTC. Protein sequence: CSVAADRAYEQYF.

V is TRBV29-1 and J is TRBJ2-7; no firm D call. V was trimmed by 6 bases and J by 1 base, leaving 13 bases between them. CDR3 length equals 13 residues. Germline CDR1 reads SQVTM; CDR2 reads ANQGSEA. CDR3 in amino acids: CSVDDTESYEQYF. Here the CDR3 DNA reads TGCAGCGTCGATGACACCGAATCCTACGAGCAGTACTTC.

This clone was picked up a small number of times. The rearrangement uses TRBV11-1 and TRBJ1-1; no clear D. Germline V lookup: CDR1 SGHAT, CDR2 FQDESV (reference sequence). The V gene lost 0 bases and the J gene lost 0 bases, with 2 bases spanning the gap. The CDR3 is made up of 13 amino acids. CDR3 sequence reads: CASSLALNTEAFF. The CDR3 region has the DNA TGTGCCAGCAGCTTAGCGCTGAACACTGAAGCTTTCTTT. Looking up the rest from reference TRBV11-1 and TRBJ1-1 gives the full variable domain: EAEVAQSPRYKITEKSQAVAFWCDPISGHATLYWYRQILGQGPELLVQFQDESVVDDSQLPKDRFSAERLKGVDSTLKIQPAELGDSAMYLCASSLALNTEAFFGQGTRLTVV.

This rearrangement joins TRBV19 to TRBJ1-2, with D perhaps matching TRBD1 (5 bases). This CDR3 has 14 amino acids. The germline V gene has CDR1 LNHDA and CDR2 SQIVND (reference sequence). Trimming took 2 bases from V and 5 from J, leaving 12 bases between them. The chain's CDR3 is CASSIRGSPYGYTF. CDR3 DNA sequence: TGTGCCAGTAGTATACGGGGGTCCCCTTATGGCTACACCTTC.

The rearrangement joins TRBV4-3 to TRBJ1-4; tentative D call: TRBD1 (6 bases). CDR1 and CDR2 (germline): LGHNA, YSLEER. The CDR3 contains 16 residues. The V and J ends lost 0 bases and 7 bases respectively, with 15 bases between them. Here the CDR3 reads CASSQDFPTGSEKLFF. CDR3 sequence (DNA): TGCGCCAGCAGCCAAGATTTCCCGACAGGATCTGAAAAACTGTTTTTT.

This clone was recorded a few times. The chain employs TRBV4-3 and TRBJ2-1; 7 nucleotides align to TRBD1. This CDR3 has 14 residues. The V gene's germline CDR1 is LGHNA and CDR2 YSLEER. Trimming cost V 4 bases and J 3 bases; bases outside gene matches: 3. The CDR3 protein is CASSLRDSYNEQFF. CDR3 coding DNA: TGCGCCAGCAGCCTCCGGGACAGCTACAATGAGCAGTTCTTC.

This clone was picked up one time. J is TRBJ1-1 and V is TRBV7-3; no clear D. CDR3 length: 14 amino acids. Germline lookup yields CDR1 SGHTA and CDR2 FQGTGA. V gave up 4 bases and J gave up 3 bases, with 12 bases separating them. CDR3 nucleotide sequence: TGTGCCAGCAGCTCCTCGGGGAGGGACACTGAAGCTTTCTTT. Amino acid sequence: CASSSSGRDTEAFF.

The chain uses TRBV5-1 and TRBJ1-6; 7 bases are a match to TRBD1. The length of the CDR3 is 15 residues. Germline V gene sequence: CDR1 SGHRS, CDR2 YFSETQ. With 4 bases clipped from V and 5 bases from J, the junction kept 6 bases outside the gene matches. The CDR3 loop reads CASSGGQVDNSPLHF. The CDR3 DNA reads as TGCGCCAGCAGCGGTGGACAGGTGGATAATTCACCCCTCCACTTT.

The CDR3 DNA is TGCGCCAGCAGCTTGGTTGGTGGGGGCACGACTTACGAGCAGTACTTC. This translates into CASSLVGGGTTYEQYF. The chain combines TRBV5-1 with TRBJ2-7; the D gene is possibly TRBD1 (6 bases). Germline assignment: CDR1 SGHRS and CDR2 YFSETQ. CDR3 size: 16 residues. The ends were cut back, 0 bases at V and 4 bases at J, with 17 bases in the middle. Complete variable domain (other parts from reference TRBV5-1 and TRBJ2-7): KAGVTQTPRYLIKTRGQQVTLSCSPISGHRSVSWYQQTPGQGLQFLFEYFSETQRNKGNFPGRFSGRQFSNSRSEMNVSTLELGDSALYLCASSLVGGGTTYEQYFGPGTRLTVT.

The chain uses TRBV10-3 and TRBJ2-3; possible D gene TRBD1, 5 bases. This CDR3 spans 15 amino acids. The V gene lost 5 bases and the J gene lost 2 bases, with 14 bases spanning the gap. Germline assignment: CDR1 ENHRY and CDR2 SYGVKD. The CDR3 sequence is CAISPPPGITDTQYF. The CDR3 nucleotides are TGTGCCATCAGTCCCCCGCCAGGGATCACAGATACGCAGTATTTT.

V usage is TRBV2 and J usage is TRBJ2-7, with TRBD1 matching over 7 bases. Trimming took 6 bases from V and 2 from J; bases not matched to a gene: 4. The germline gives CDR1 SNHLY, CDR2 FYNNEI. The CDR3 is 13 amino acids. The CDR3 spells CASRSRGPYEQYF. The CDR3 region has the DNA TGTGCCAGCAGGAGTAGGGGGCCCTACGAGCAGTACTTC.

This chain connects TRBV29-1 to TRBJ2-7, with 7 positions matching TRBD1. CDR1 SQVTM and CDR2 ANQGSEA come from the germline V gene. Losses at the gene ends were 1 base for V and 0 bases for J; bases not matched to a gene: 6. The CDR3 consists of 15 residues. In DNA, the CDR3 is TGCAGCGTTGAAGCCAGGGACAGCGACTCCTACGAGCAGTACTTC. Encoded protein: CSVEARDSDSYEQYF.